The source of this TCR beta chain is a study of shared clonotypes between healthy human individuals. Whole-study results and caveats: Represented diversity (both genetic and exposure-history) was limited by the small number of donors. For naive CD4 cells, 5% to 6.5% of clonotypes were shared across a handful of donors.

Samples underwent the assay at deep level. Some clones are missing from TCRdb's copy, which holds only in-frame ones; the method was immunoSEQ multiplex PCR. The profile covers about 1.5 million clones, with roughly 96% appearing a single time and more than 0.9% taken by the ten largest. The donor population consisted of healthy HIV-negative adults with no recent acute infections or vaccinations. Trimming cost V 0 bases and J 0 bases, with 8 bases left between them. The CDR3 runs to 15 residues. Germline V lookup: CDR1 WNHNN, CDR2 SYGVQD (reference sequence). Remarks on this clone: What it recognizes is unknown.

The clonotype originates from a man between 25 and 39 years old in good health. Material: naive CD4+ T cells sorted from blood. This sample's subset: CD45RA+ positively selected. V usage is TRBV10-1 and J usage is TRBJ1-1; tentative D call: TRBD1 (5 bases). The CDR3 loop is CASSESRGVNTEAFF. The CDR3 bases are TGCGCCAGCAGTGAGTCTAGGGGTGTGAACACTGAAGCTTTCTTT.